The clone carrying this T cell receptor beta chain was counted only a few times. Its antigen is undetermined. Amplification used 60 Vbeta primers and 13 Jbeta primers. Original data processing: In a later analysis, roughly 11 million of 65 million to 80 million unique beta chains occurred in at least two donors. Here immunoSEQ multiplex PCR was the method, and the copy in TCRdb shows in-frame clones only, minus some. That table gives V, J and clone size, and the DNA gave D and trimming. The data contain 110,000 to 150,000 clones, 8.5% to 10% of them singletons. This CDR3 spans 13 amino acids. CDR1 and CDR2 (germline): MDHEN, SYDVKM. The V gene lost 2 bases and the J gene lost 7 bases, with 11 bases spanning the gap. This sample is drawn from a study of cytomegalovirus exposure and HLA in healthy donors. The study, taken as a whole, reports: Owing to their indistinguishability, certain V segments, notably TRBV6-2 and TRBV6-3, were excluded. Later analysis associated a missense DCLRE1C variant with TCR beta V- and J-gene trimming.

The clonotype comes from a man aged 50 to 60 in good health and CMV-seronegative. The sequencing sample was made of PBMCs. The chain is built from TRBV28 and TRBJ1-2; D possibly corresponds to TRBD1 (5 bases). CDR3 in amino acids: CASSLVQVGGYTF. CDR3 DNA: TGTGCCAGCAGTTTAGTACAGGTCGGTGGCTACACCTTC.